Shown below are 13 T cell receptor beta chains from a single sample sequenced in a study of beta chain features in type 1 diabetes. Investigators reverse transcribed all isolated RNA, so they sequenced expressed TCRB transcripts. Clones were sequenced by immunoSEQ multiplex PCR, and TCRdb holds only the in-frame ones, with some missing. The sample has 140,000 to 150,000 clones, around 50% seen once; the top ten hold roughly 0.42%. Sequencing was done on a sample of Tregs from blood. These TCRs come from a young man in good health.

The rearrangement links TRBV28 to TRBJ2-3, with TRBD2 identical over 9 bases. The junction had 10 bases not matched to a gene; V was cut back by 1 base and J by 2 bases. This CDR3 spans 18 amino acids. Germline CDR1 reads MDHEN; CDR2 reads SYDVKM. CDR3 in amino acids: CASSLFTGLAGFTDTQYF. Here the CDR3 DNA reads TGTGCCAGCAGTTTATTTACAGGTCTAGCGGGGTTCACAGATACGCAGTATTTT.

This clone was seen more than once but under ten times. The chain joins TRBV7-2 to TRBJ2-1; TRBD1 is a possible D gene (5 bases). Trimming removed 2 bases from V and 7 bases from J, with 6 bases in between. The CDR3 is 12 amino acids. CDR1 SGHTA and CDR2 FQGNSA come from the germline V gene. The CDR3 DNA reads as TGTGCCAGCAGCTTATCAGGGAATGAGCAGTTCTTC. This sequence encodes CASSLSGNEQFF.

In DNA, the CDR3 is TGTGCCAGCAGACCCGACATACTCCCGAATTCACCCCTCCACTTT. Amino acid sequence: CASRPDILPNSPLHF. The V and J genes are TRBV7-2 and TRBJ1-6; no reliable D call. V lost 6 bases, J lost 7 bases, and 16 bases lay in between. Germline CDR1 and CDR2: SGHTA and FQGNSA. The length of the CDR3 is 15 residues.

The table lists this clone with a few counts. The chain is built from TRBV7-2 and TRBJ2-1; 8 positions match TRBD1. J was trimmed by 7 bases and V by 5 bases; bases with no gene match: 10. CDR1 is SGHTA and CDR2 is FQGNSA in the germline V gene. CDR3 size: 15 residues. The CDR3 here is CASSTRQGRDNEQFF. The CDR3 DNA sequence: TGTGCCAGCAGCACTAGACAGGGGCGAGATAATGAGCAGTTCTTC.

The chain joins TRBV19 to TRBJ1-5, with 9 nucleotides matching TRBD1. V lost 8 bases to trimming and J lost 1 base; unmatched junction nucleotides: 9. Germline CDR1 and CDR2: LNHDA and SQIVND (reference sequence). The CDR3 contains 16 residues. The CDR3 DNA sequence: TGTGCCAGTGCCCGACAGGGGGGAATCAGCAATCAGCCCCAGCATTTT. Protein sequence: CASARQGGISNQPQHF.

V gene TRBV30 combines with J gene TRBJ2-1; TRBD1 matches 11 bases. The V gene's germline CDR1 is GTSNPN and CDR2 SVGIG (reference sequence). This CDR3 has 18 amino acids. The V and J ends lost 2 bases and 3 bases, in that order; junction bases with no gene match: 12. CDR3 sequence (DNA): TGTGCCTGGAGTTCAAGGACAGGGGGCTCCTTGCACTACAATGAGCAGTTCTTC. Translating gives CAWSSRTGGSLHYNEQFF.

The V call is TRBV19, the J call TRBJ1-6, with TRBD1 identical over 11 bases. The germline V gene has CDR1 LNHDA and CDR2 SQIVND (reference sequence). The CDR3 is 16 residues long. The junction had 4 bases not matched to a gene; V was cut back by 6 bases and J by 3 bases. The CDR3 sequence: CASRRTGGNYNSPLHF. DNA of the CDR3: TGTGCCAGTAGGCGGACAGGGGGCAACTATAATTCACCCCTCCACTTT.

The rearrangement links TRBV12-5 to TRBJ2-7; 11 bases agree with TRBD2. The CDR3 spans 16 residues. The V gene end was trimmed by 5 bases and the J gene end by 3 bases; junction bases not matched to a gene: 9. CDR1 is LGHNT, CDR2 FRNRAP, per germline. The CDR3 sequence is CASGAPTSGKIYEQYF. CDR3 in DNA: TGTGCTAGTGGTGCTCCGACTAGCGGGAAAATCTACGAGCAGTACTTC.

The V call is TRBV2, the J call TRBJ2-1; D may be TRBD1 (6 bases). V was clipped by 10 bases and J by 8 bases, with 15 bases between them. The CDR3 runs 12 residues. Per germline, CDR1 SNHLY and CDR2 FYNNEI. The CDR3 protein is CATRGLPHEQFF. Written as DNA, the CDR3 is TGTGCCACCAGGGGCCTTCCCCATGAGCAGTTCTTC.

V and J are TRBV5-6 and TRBJ1-5, with 7 bases matching TRBD1. The CDR3 runs to 14 residues. Germline-derived CDR1 and CDR2 are SGHDT and YYEEEE. J was trimmed by 3 bases and V by 4 bases; bases with no gene match: 4. The CDR3: CASSLGQHNQPQHF. The DNA of the CDR3 is TGTGCCAGCAGCCTGGGACAGCACAATCAGCCCCAGCATTTT.

This clone turned up a few times. The V call is TRBV5-6, the J call TRBJ1-2; weak D call: TRBD1 (5 bases). The CDR3 consists of 13 residues. The V gene's germline CDR1 is SGHDT and CDR2 YYEEEE. Trimming left V 5 bases short and J 7 bases short, with 15 bases between. For the CDR3, the DNA is TGTGCCAGCAGTAGCGGGGGAATAAGTGGCTACACCTTC. It encodes CASSSGGISGYTF.

The V gene is TRBV18, the J gene TRBJ2-3; 8 nucleotides match TRBD2. Germline trimming cut 5 bases from V and 4 bases from J; bases unmatched to any gene: 11. This CDR3 is 16 amino acids long. Germline V gene lookup returns CDR1 KGHSH and CDR2 LQKENI. The CDR3 DNA follows: TGTGCCAGCTCATCAACTAGCGGAGGGCCGGCAGATACGCAGTATTTT. It translates to CASSSTSGGPADTQYF.

The chain carries TRBV11-2 and TRBJ2-3, with a weak D call TRBD2 (7 bases). Trimming removed 5 bases at V and 3 bases at J, with 15 bases between. Germline CDR1 is SGHAT and CDR2 is FQNNGV. The CDR3 has 15 residues. CDR3 sequence: CASSAGGGGTDTQYF. CDR3 in DNA: TGTGCCAGCAGCGCCGGGGGCGGGGGTACAGATACGCAGTATTTT.